The text below deals with one T cell receptor (beta chain). No antigen is known for it. The sample is drawn from a study of cytomegalovirus exposure and HLA in healthy donors. Study summary: Findings of an earlier analysis included roughly 110 million unique TCR beta sequences from 180 million or so T cells. Whole-study results and caveats: The authors considered a cluster of highly shared sequence variants likely to be a sequencing artifact. In a later analysis, TCR beta V- and J-gene trimming was associated with a missense DCLRE1C variant. In a later analysis, at a false discovery rate of 0.05, 17,000 or so TCR beta sequences were associated with HLA alleles.

Use of 60 Vbeta and 13 Jbeta primers characterized the PCR. Repertoires were generated with immunoSEQ multiplex PCR, while TCRdb's copy carries only in-frame clones and drops some. The data contain 190,000 or so clones, 75% to 90% of them singletons. This CDR3 is built from 14 residues. V lost 3 bases and J 6 bases, leaving 11 bases between the germline ends. CDR1 is ENHRY and CDR2 is SYGVKD in the germline V gene. This TCR was sampled from a man aged 50-60 years in good health and CMV-seronegative. The chain links TRBV10-3 to TRBJ2-2; tentatively, D is TRBD2 (7 bases). Sequencing was performed on PBMCs. CDR3 nucleotides: TGTGCCATCAGTGAAGGGGGGGGCGCCGGGGAGCTGTTTTTT. Residues: CAISEGGGAGELFF.